This section outlines one T cell receptor (beta chain) sequence together with its context. What it recognizes is unknown. This sample is part of a study of vaccination effects on CD4 cells after COVID-19. Study as a whole: Researchers reported culturing over 1.5 million PBMC in each well, adding 8 to 10 IU/ml IL-2 and 9 to 10 ug/ml peptides.

Findings and caveats of the study: Marked clonal contraction of both clone types appeared late after vaccination.

CD4+ T cells were isolated after less than 13 days of culture. J gave up 4 bases and V 4 bases, and 4 bases lay outside the gene matches. The CDR3 contains 14 residues. Germline lookup yields CDR1 SGHRS and CDR2 YFSETQ. Profiling relied on immunoSEQ multiplex PCR, and the TCRdb table lists in-frame clones only, not all of them. The sample holds fewer than 75,000 clones, 70% to 80% seen once. The chain carries TRBV5-1 and TRBJ2-1; 8 bases are shared with TRBD2. The starting material was CD4+ T cells from PBMCs cultured without peptide, obtained before COVID-19 vaccination. This TCR derives from a human donor who received a COVID-19 vaccine. The CDR3: CASSGSGGYNEQFF. As DNA, the CDR3 is TGCGCCAGCAGCGGGAGCGGGGGATACAATGAGCAGTTCTTC. The whole variable domain, remainder taken from reference TRBV5-1 and TRBJ2-1, is KAGVTQTPRYLIKTRGQQVTLSCSPISGHRSVSWYQQTPGQGLQFLFEYFSETQRNKGNFPGRFSGRQFSNSRSEMNVSTLELGDSALYLCASSGSGGYNEQFFGPGTRLTVL.